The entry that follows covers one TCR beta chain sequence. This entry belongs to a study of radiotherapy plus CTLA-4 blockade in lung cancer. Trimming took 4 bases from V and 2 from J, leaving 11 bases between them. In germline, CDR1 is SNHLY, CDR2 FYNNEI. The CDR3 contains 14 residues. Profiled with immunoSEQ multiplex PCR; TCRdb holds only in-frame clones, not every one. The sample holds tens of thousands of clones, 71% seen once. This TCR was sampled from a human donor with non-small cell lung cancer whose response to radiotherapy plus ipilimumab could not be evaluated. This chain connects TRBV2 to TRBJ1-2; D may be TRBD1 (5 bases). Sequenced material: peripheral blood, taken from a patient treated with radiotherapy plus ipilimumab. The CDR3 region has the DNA TGTGCCAGCAGTGTGCAGGGTGCGAACTATGGCTACACCTTC. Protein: CASSVQGANYGYTF.